These 26 T cell receptor beta chains were all obtained from the same sample, sequenced in a study of spatial heterogeneity in lung cancer. From the 5' RACE reads, TCRdb called clonotypes with MiXCR, one entry per CDR3 protein. Altogether tens of thousands of distinct CDR3 sequences are present, approximately 21% being singletons, with the ten largest covering 6.2%. As for time point: sample taken at primary tumor resection. Whole RNA, which was extracted from tumor, nontumor lung tissue or frozen PBMC, was sequenced without any cell sorting. The sequencing here drew on PBMCs, taken at surgery. These receptors were obtained from a male donor with early-stage non-small cell lung cancer.

The V and J genes are TRBV5-1 and TRBJ1-2; no reliable D call. Germline CDR1 is SGHRS and CDR2 is YFSETQ. The length of the CDR3 is 14 residues. The V gene lost 3 bases and the J gene lost 1 base, with 10 bases spanning the gap. CDR3 nucleotide sequence: TGCGCCAGCAGCTCCACAGATATTAACTATGGCTACACCTTC. Its translation is CASSSTDINYGYTF.

This clonotype was recorded many times. This chain links TRBV5-1 with TRBJ1-5, with D possibly TRBD1 on 6 matching bases. The CDR3 is 15 amino acids. The V gene lost 0 bases and the J gene lost 3 bases, with 10 bases spanning the gap. Germline CDR1 is SGHRS and CDR2 is YFSETQ. CDR3 nucleotide sequence: TGCGCCAGCAGCTTGGAGGGGGGCGACAATCAGCCCCAGCATTTT. Translated, it gives CASSLEGGDNQPQHF. Looking up the rest from reference TRBV5-1 and TRBJ1-5 gives the full variable domain: KAGVTQTPRYLIKTRGQQVTLSCSPISGHRSVSWYQQTPGQGLQFLFEYFSETQRNKGNFPGRFSGRQFSNSRSEMNVSTLELGDSALYLCASSLEGGDNQPQHFGDGTRLSIL.

The chain couples TRBV7-2 to TRBJ1-3; D is unclear. Germline assignment: CDR1 SGHTA and CDR2 FQGNSA. The CDR3 length is 15 residues. V lost 5 bases to trimming and J lost 0 bases, with 11 bases between them. CDR3 protein: CASSTRQASGNTIYF. CDR3 nucleotide sequence: TGTGCCAGCAGCACTCGACAAGCCTCTGGAAACACCATATATTTT.

The chain is built from TRBV27 and TRBJ2-1; 7 nucleotides align to TRBD1. There are 14 residues in the CDR3. Germline CDR1 is MNHEY and CDR2 is SMNVEV (reference sequence). V lost 5 bases to trimming and J lost 5 bases; unmatched junction nucleotides: 6. In nucleotides, the CDR3 is TGTGCCAGCAGTACAGGGGATTCTCACAATGAGCAGTTCTTC. This codes for CASSTGDSHNEQFF.

The chain couples TRBV5-5 to TRBJ2-7; TRBD1 is a possible D gene (6 bases). The V gene lost 0 bases and the J gene lost 3 bases, with 13 bases spanning the gap. Germline V gene sequence: CDR1 SGHKS, CDR2 YYEKEE (reference sequence). The length of the CDR3 is 15 residues. The CDR3, as DNA: TGTGCCAGCAGCTTGGCCCGACAGGCGGACTACGAGCAGTACTTC. Translation: CASSLARQADYEQYF.

The chain couples TRBV11-2 to TRBJ2-5; D is perhaps TRBD2 (6 bases). V was pared by 6 bases and J by 2 bases, with 16 bases between. From germline, CDR1 is SGHAT and CDR2 FQNNGV. The CDR3 contains 15 residues. The CDR3 loop is CASSTGGVGQETQYF. The DNA of the CDR3 is TGTGCCAGCAGTACTGGCGGGGTCGGACAAGAGACCCAGTACTTC. Full variable domain (remainder filled in from reference TRBV11-2 and TRBJ2-5): EAGVAQSPRYKIIEKRQSVAFWCNPISGHATLYWYQQILGQGPKLLIQFQNNGVVDDSQLPKDRFSAERLKGVDSTLKIQPAKLEDSAVYLCASSTGGVGQETQYFGPGTRLLVL.

The chain uses TRBV28 and TRBJ2-7; D remains ambiguous. Trimming took off 6 bases at V and 4 bases at J, with 7 bases between the two ends. The length of the CDR3 is 11 residues. Germline CDR1 MDHEN, CDR2 SYDVKM. CDR3 sequence reads: CASSTVYEQYF. The CDR3, as DNA: TGTGCCAGCAGCACAGTATACGAGCAGTACTTC.

The chain joins TRBV10-3 to TRBJ1-2, with 7 bases matching TRBD1. Germline values: CDR1 ENHRY, CDR2 SYGVKD. The CDR3 is 15 amino acids. V dropped 2 bases and J dropped 4; count of bases not matched to a gene: 7. CDR3 nucleotide sequence: TGTGCCATCAGTGAGAGGGGGCTGGGAGGCTATGGCTACACCTTC. This encodes CAISERGLGGYGYTF.

This clonotype showed up many times. The chain uses TRBV18 and TRBJ2-7; D might be TRBD1 (6 bases). In germline, CDR1 is KGHSH, CDR2 LQKENI. There are 16 residues in the CDR3. V lost 3 bases, J lost 1 base, and 16 bases lay in between. In DNA form, the CDR3 reads TGTGCCAGCTCACCCGCTGGGACACCTGGTTCCTACGAGCAGTACTTC. It encodes CASSPAGTPGSYEQYF.

This clonotype is a singleton in its sample. The V gene is TRBV28, the J gene TRBJ2-7, with D possibly being TRBD2 (6 bases). The germline V and J ends were trimmed by 6 bases and 1 base, with 10 bases remaining between them. The V gene's germline CDR1 is MDHEN and CDR2 SYDVKM. The CDR3 extends over 13 amino acids. The CDR3 DNA reads TGTGCCAGCAGGAGCGGGCAATCCTACGAGCAGTACTTC. Protein: CASRSGQSYEQYF.

This clonotype was recorded a few times. This rearrangement joins TRBV19 to TRBJ1-5; tentatively, D is TRBD1 (6 bases). In germline, CDR1 is LNHDA, CDR2 SQIVND (reference sequence). Trimming took off 8 bases at V and 7 bases at J, with 21 bases between the two ends. CDR3 length: 15 residues. CDR3 DNA: TGTGCCAGTGGGTCGCTCCCAGAGGGGGGGCAGCCCCAGCATTTT. This gives the protein CASGSLPEGGQPQHF.

The rearrangement links TRBV6-2 or TRBV6-3 to TRBJ2-3; D is perhaps TRBD1 (5 bases). This CDR3 is 11 amino acids long. Germline-derived CDR1 and CDR2 are MNHEY and SVGEGT. The ends were cut back, 8 bases at V and 10 bases at J, with 13 bases in the middle. The CDR3 bases are TGTGCCAGCTGCCGTGGGGCTGCGCAGTATTTT. Its protein is CASCRGAAQYF.

This clonotype was seen just once. The chain employs TRBV30 and TRBJ1-3; perhaps TRBD1 as D (6 bases). The CDR3 covers 14 residues. V was trimmed by 5 bases and J by 5 bases, leaving 16 bases between them. From germline, CDR1 is GTSNPN and CDR2 SVGIG (reference sequence). CDR3 sequence: CAWPRGEDRNTIYF. The CDR3 nucleotides are TGTGCCTGGCCGAGGGGGGAAGACAGAAACACCATATATTTT.

This clonotype was detected ten times or more. The chain recombines TRBV5-1 with TRBJ1-1; D unclear. The CDR3 covers 14 residues. Germline V lookup: CDR1 SGHRS, CDR2 YFSETQ. V was cut by 0 bases and J by 1 base, with 7 bases left in between. The CDR3 bases are TGCGCCAGCAGCTTGGGGACGGCGAACACTGAAGCTTTCTTT. This translates into CASSLGTANTEAFF.

This CDR3 is CASSFFRTNQENEQFF. CDR3 bases: TGTGCCAGCAGTTTTTTCCGAACGAACCAGGAGAATGAGCAGTTCTTC. The genes are TRBV27 and TRBJ2-1; D uncertain. The CDR3 consists of 16 residues. Deletions cut 3 bases from V and 7 bases from J, with 19 bases between. Per the germline V gene, CDR1 is MNHEY and CDR2 is SMNVEV (reference sequence).

This clonotype was found many times. V is TRBV6-2 or TRBV6-3 and J is TRBJ2-5, with 7 bases fitting TRBD2. CDR1 and CDR2 (germline): MNHEY, SVGEGT. This CDR3 region has 16 residues. J lost 0 bases, V lost 2 bases, and 6 bases had no gene match. The CDR3 is CASSYPAGTNQETQYF. The DNA for the CDR3 is TGTGCCAGCAGTTACCCGGCGGGGACTAACCAAGAGACCCAGTACTTC.

This clonotype was picked up a small number of times. The J gene is TRBJ2-5, the V gene TRBV19; D call uncertain. Trimming took off 5 bases at V and 5 bases at J, with 15 bases between the two ends. Germline assignment: CDR1 LNHDA and CDR2 SQIVND (reference sequence). This CDR3 has 14 residues. The CDR3 nucleotides read TGTGCCAGTAGTCCCGGATCCCTAGGGGAGACCCAGTACTTC. This codes for CASSPGSLGETQYF.

V and J are TRBV5-1 and TRBJ2-1; 8 bases are a match to TRBD1. J gave up 5 bases and V 1 base, and 8 bases lay outside the gene matches. In germline, CDR1 is SGHRS, CDR2 YFSETQ. This CDR3 region has 16 residues. This CDR3 is CASSLWLTGDHNEQFF. CDR3 in DNA: TGCGCCAGCAGCTTGTGGCTGACAGGGGACCACAATGAGCAGTTCTTC.

This clonotype was recorded a few times. This chain links TRBV20-1 with TRBJ2-7; 9 bases agree with TRBD1. This CDR3 region has 14 residues. The V gene's germline CDR1 is DFQATT and CDR2 SNEGSKA (reference sequence). Losses at the gene ends were 3 bases for V and 1 base for J; bases not matched to a gene: 4. CDR3 coding DNA: TGCAGTGCTAGGGACAGGGGCCATTCCTACGAGCAGTACTTC. Protein product: CSARDRGHSYEQYF.

This chain joins TRBV14 and TRBJ2-7, with TRBD1 matching over 7 bases. Germline CDR1 and CDR2: SGHDN and FVKESK. The CDR3 covers 15 residues. With 1 base clipped from V and 6 bases from J, the junction kept 9 bases outside the gene matches. In DNA form, the CDR3 reads TGTGCCAGCAGCCAAGTCCCGGCCAACAGGGGCGAGCAGTACTTC. It translates to CASSQVPANRGEQYF.

Here the CDR3 DNA reads TGTGCCAGCAGCCAAGATGGCCAGGGGGCCCCTTTGATTCAGTACTTC. This translates into CASSQDGQGAPLIQYF. The rearrangement uses TRBV4-2 and TRBJ2-4; 8 bases map to TRBD1. V lost 0 bases, J lost 10 bases, and 11 bases stayed unmatched. CDR3 length equals 16 residues. Germline assignment: CDR1 LGHNA and CDR2 YNFKEQ.

The gene calls are TRBV29-1 and TRBJ1-2, with a possible D match to TRBD1 (6 bases). CDR3 size: 18 residues. With 6 bases removed from V and 4 bases from J, the gap between germline ends came to 30 bases. Germline V gene lookup returns CDR1 SQVTM and CDR2 ANQGSEA. The CDR3 coding sequence is TGCAGCGTCCCCGAAGGTACAGGGTCTTCCGCGACTTTCTATGGCTACACCTTC. Protein sequence: CSVPEGTGSSATFYGYTF.

The chain employs TRBV24-1 and TRBJ1-2; D is unclear. Germline V CDR1 and CDR2: KGHDR, SFDVKD. With 3 bases removed from V and 8 bases from J, the gap between germline ends came to 9 bases. The CDR3 consists of 12 residues. The CDR3 protein is CATSDTDTGYTF. The CDR3 nucleotides read TGTGCCACCAGTGATACTGACACGGGCTACACCTTC.

Only a few counts were recorded for this clonotype. This chain links TRBV30 with TRBJ2-3; the D gene is possibly TRBD2 (6 bases). V lost 3 bases and J 5 bases, leaving 15 bases between the germline ends. Germline CDR1 reads GTSNPN; CDR2 reads SVGIG (reference sequence). The length of the CDR3 is 14 residues. The CDR3 reads CAWSPPRGGDTQYF. The CDR3 DNA follows: TGTGCCTGGAGCCCTCCGCGGGGAGGAGATACGCAGTATTTT. The variable domain in full, completed from reference TRBV30 and TRBJ2-3, reads SQTIHQWPATLVQPVGSPLSLECTVEGTSNPNLYWYRQAAGRGLQLLFYSVGIGQISSEVPQNLSASRPQDRQFILSSKKLLLSDSGFYLCAWSPPRGGDTQYFGPGTRLTVL.

This clonotype showed up many times. The V gene is TRBV4-2, the J gene TRBJ2-3; D is possibly TRBD2 (6 bases). CDR1 and CDR2 from the germline V gene are LGHNA and YNFKEQ. Trimming stripped 0 bases from V and 7 bases from J, with 20 bases between. The CDR3 length is 17 residues. The CDR3 coding sequence is TGTGCCAGCAGCCAAGATAGCGGAGGGACGATGGGATATACGCAGTATTTT. Translation: CASSQDSGGTMGYTQYF.

In its sample, this clonotype was seen a few times. The chain recombines TRBV20-1 with TRBJ1-4; D ambiguous. The CDR3 is made up of 14 amino acids. The ends were cut back, 5 bases at V and 8 bases at J, with 18 bases in the middle. CDR1 DFQATT and CDR2 SNEGSKA come from the germline V gene (reference sequence). CDR3 loop: CSAVSQPAGEKLFF. CDR3 nucleotide sequence: TGCAGTGCTGTATCCCAACCCGCGGGGGAAAAACTGTTTTTT.